Sequencing of this TCR beta chain was carried out in a study of T-cell memory formation after mild COVID-19. General study points: Mainly in CM and EM were contracting CD4+ clones; CD8+ were in EMRA. The appearance of some responding clones in pre-infection memory suggested that cross-reactive memory joined. Clones contracting across day 15 to 85 had a balanced CD4/CD8 profile; later expanding clones leaned CD4+.

Points on this clonotype: Its target is not known.

5'RACE with constant-segment primers yielded barcoded, UMI-tagged TCR alpha and TCR beta cDNA libraries. One entry per CDR3 protein, called by TCRdb with MiXCR from the 5' RACE reads. The top ten clones hold under 15% of a sample with about 400,000 distinct CDR3 sequences, about 22% of them seen once. The ends were cut back, 6 bases at V and 0 bases at J, with 11 bases in the middle. CDR1 MNHEY and CDR2 SMNVEV come from the germline V gene (reference sequence). The length of the CDR3 is 14 residues. The chain has TRBV27 and TRBJ2-5, with D possibly matching TRBD1 (6 bases). Sequencing was carried out using PBMCs or a T cell subset sorted from them (not recorded which). This receptor was identified in an adult woman who had mild COVID-19 (a few samples of this study predate the infection). Cell type and time point are not known. The CDR3 here is CASRNRAYQETQYF. CDR3 DNA sequence: TGTGCCAGCAGGAACAGGGCGTACCAAGAGACCCAGTACTTC.